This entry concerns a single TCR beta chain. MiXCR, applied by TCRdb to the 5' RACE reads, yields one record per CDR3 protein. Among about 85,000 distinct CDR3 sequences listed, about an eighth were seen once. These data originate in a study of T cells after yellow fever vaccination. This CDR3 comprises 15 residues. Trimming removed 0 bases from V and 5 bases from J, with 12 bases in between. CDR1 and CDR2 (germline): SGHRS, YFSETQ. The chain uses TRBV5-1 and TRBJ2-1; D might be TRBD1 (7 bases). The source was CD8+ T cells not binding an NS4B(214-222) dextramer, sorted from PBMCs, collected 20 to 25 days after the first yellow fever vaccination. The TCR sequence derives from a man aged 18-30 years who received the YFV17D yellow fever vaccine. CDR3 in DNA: TGCGCCAGCAGCTTGGCAGGGGGGTTGGACAATGAGCAGTTCTTC. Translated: CASSLAGGLDNEQFF.